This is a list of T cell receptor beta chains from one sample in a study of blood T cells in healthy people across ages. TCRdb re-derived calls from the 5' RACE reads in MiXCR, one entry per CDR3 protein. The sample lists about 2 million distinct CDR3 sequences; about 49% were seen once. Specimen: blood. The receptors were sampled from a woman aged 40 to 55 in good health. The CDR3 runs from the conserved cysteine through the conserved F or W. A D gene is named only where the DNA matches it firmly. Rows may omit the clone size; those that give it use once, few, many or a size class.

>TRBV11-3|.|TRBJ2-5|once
TGTGCCAGCAGCTTGCGGGAAATGGAGACCCAGTACTTC
CASSLREMETQYF
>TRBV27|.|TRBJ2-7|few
TGTGCCAGCAGCAGAGCAGGGGTAAGGGGACACGAGCAGTACTTC
CASSRAGVRGHEQYF
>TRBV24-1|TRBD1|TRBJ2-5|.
TGTGCCACCAGTGATGGGCAGGGGGCCTATGAGCAGTACTTC
CATSDGQGAYEQYF
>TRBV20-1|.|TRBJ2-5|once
TGCAGTGCTAGAGTGAGAAATGAGCAGTACTTC
CSARVRNEQYF
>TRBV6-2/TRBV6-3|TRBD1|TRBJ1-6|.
TGTGCCAGCAGTTTAGCAGGGGGCGAGAAGCCCCTCCACTTT
CASSLAGGEKPLHF
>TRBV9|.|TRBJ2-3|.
TGTGCCAGCAGCGGGACCCCGGGACGTGTTGCCCACACAGATACGCAGTATTTT
CASSGTPGRVAHTDTQYF
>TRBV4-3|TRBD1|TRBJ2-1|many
TGCGCCAGCAGCCAAGGGGGGACAGGTTCAAATGAGCAGTTCTTC
CASSQGGTGSNEQFF
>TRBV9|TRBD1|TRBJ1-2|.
TGTGCCAGCAGCGTCCTAAACCGGGACAGGGGGCCCGTTAACTATGGCTACACCTTC
CASSVLNRDRGPVNYGYTF
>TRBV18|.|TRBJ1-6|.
TGTGCCAGCTCACCATACCGGGCGAAGGATTCACCCCTCCACTTT
CASSPYRAKDSPLHF
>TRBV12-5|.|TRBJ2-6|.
TGTGCTAGTGGATTGACCTTAGGGAGCCCCTCTGGGGCCAACGTCCTGACTTTC
CASGLTLGSPSGANVLTF
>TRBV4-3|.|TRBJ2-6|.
TGCGCCAGCAGCCAAACAGGCGACAACGTCCTGACTTTC
CASSQTGDNVLTF
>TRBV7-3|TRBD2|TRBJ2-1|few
TGTGCCAGCAGCTCGAGACTAGCGGGGATGTATGAGCAGTTCTTC
CASSSRLAGMYEQFF
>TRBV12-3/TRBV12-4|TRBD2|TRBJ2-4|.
TGTGCCAGCAGTTTGATGGGACTAGCGGGCGTAGCCAAAAACATTCAGTACTTC
CASSLMGLAGVAKNIQYF
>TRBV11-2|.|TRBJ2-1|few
TGTGCCAGCAGCGACATCAACTCGATCAATGAGCAGTTCTTC
CASSDINSINEQFF
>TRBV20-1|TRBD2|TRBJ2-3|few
TGCAGTGCTACCGCCGGGACTAGCGGCACAGATACGCAGTATTTT
CSATAGTSGTDTQYF
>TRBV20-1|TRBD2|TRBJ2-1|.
TGCAGTGCTAGAGATGGACTAGCGGGGGTGATCGGGTACAATGAGCAGTTCTTC
CSARDGLAGVIGYNEQFF
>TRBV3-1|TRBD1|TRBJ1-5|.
TGTGCCAGCAGCCAAGTCTACGAGGGGGCTAGCAATCAGCCCCAGCATTTT
CASSQVYEGASNQPQHF
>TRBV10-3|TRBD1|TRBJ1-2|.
TGTGCCATCAGGGGGACAGGGGTCTATAGCTATGGCTACACCTTC
CAIRGTGVYSYGYTF
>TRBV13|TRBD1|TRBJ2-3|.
TGTGCCAGCATCTTAGAGGACAGGGGGGCACAGTATTTT
CASILEDRGAQYF
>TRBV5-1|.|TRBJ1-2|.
TGCGCCAGCAGCTTGGACATCTTCTATGGCTACACCTTC
CASSLDIFYGYTF
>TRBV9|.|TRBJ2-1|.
TGTGCCAGCAGCGCCCGTCCTTACAATGAGCAGTTCTTC
CASSARPYNEQFF
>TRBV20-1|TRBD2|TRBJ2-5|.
TGCAGTGCTAGAGGGACTAGCGGGGCACAAGAGACCCAGTACTTC
CSARGTSGAQETQYF
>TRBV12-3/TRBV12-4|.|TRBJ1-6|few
TGTGCCAGCAGTTTAGCCGTGTTTAATTCACCCCTCCACTTT
CASSLAVFNSPLHF
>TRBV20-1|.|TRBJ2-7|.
TGCAGTGCTAGAGATGGGGGGACACAGCAGTACTTC
CSARDGGTQQYF
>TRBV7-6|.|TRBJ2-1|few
TGTGCCAGCAGCCCTCACATGAATGAGCAGTTCTTC
CASSPHMNEQFF
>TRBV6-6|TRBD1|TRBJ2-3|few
TGTGCCAGCAGCTTCCCGGGACAGGGCGCAGATACGCAGTATTTT
CASSFPGQGADTQYF
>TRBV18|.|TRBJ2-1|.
TGTGCCAGCTCACCACCGGTCAGCCTCAACGCGCAGTTCTTC
CASSPPVSLNAQFF
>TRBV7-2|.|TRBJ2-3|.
TGTGCCAGCAGCTTGGCTAGAATTACAGATACGCAGTATTTT
CASSLARITDTQYF
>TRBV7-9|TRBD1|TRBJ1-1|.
TGTGCCAGCAGAGCAAAGGGACAGGGGCGAATTTTGGACACTGAAGCTTTCTTT
CASRAKGQGRILDTEAFF